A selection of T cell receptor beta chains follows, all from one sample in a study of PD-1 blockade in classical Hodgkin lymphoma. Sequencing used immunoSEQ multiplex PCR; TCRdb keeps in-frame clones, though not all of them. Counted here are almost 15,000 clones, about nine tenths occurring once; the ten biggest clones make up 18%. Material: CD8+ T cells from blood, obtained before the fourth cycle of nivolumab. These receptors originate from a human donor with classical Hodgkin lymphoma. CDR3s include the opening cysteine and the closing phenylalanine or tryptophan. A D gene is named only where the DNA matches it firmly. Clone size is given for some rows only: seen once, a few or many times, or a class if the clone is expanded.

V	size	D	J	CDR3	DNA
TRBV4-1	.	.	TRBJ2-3	CASSQHRVDTQYF	TGCGCCAGCAGCCAACACAGGGTGGATACGCAGTATTTT
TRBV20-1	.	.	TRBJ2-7	CSVLGGVEQYF	TGCAGTGTTCTTGGAGGGGTCGAGCAGTACTTC
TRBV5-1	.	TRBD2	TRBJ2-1	CASSLAWTSGNEQFF	TGCGCCAGCAGCTTGGCCTGGACTAGCGGAAATGAGCAGTTCTTC
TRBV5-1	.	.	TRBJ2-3	CASTHTDTQYF	TGCGCCAGCACCCACACAGATACGCAGTATTTT
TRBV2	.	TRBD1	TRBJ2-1	CASSGRQGGTLGGNEQFF	TGTGCCAGCAGTGGACGACAGGGGGGGACCCTCGGAGGGAATGAGCAGTTCTTC
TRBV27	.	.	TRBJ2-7	CASSSAASWEQYF	TGTGCCAGCAGTTCCGCGGCCTCATGGGAGCAGTACTTC
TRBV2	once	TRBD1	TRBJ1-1	CASSTSRATGYTEAFF	TGTGCCAGCAGTACCTCACGGGCGACAGGGTACACTGAAGCTTTCTTT
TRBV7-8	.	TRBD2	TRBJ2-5	CASSLDLAGEYQETQYF	TGTGCCAGCAGCTTAGACCTAGCGGGAGAGTACCAAGAGACCCAGTACTTC
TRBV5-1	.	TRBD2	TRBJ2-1	CASSHLAGGWDEQFF	TGCGCCAGCAGCCACTTAGCGGGAGGATGGGATGAGCAGTTCTTC
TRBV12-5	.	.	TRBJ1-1	CASGTRNTEAFF	TGTGCTAGTGGTACAAGGAACACTGAAGCTTTCTTT
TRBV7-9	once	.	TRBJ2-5	CASSRDIKSWSETQYF	TGTGCCAGCAGCCGGGACATAAAATCTTGGTCAGAGACCCAGTACTTC
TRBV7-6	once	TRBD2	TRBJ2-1	CASSDRGVYSYNEQFF	TGTGCCAGCAGCGACCGGGGGGTCTACTCCTACAATGAGCAGTTCTTC
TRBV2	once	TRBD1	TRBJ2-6	CASKGAGLSGANVLTF	TGTGCCAGCAAGGGGGCAGGGCTCTCTGGGGCCAACGTCCTGACTTTC
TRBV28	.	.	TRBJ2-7	CASSLYTGIDEQYF	TGTGCCAGCAGCCTGTATACAGGGATCGACGAGCAGTACTTC
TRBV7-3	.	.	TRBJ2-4	CASSFSDGFGNIQYF	TGTGCCAGCAGCTTCTCTGACGGGTTCGGAAACATTCAGTACTTC
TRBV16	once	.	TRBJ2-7	CASSPTWSGEQYF	TGTGCCAGCAGCCCGACTTGGTCAGGCGAGCAGTACTTC
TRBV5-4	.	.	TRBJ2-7	CASSLWEEGDYEQYF	TGTGCCAGCAGCTTGTGGGAGGAGGGTGATTACGAGCAGTACTTC
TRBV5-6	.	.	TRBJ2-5	CASSLPGPQETQYF	TGTGCCAGCAGCTTGCCGGGCCCTCAAGAGACCCAGTACTTC
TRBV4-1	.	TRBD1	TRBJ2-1	CASRRTGMDNEQFF	TGCGCCAGCCGACGGACAGGGATGGACAATGAGCAGTTCTTC
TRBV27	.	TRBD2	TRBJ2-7	CASSLGGSYEQYF	TGTGCCAGCAGTTTGGGCGGGAGCTACGAGCAGTACTTC
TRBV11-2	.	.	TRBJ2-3	CASSLVIIKLGGLDTQYF	TGTGCCAGCAGCTTAGTTATCATAAAGTTGGGGGGGCTTGATACGCAGTATTTT
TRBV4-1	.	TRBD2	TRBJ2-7	CASSQILSSGGGYEQYF	TGCGCCAGCAGCCAGATCCTCTCCAGCGGGGGAGGGTACGAGCAGTACTTC
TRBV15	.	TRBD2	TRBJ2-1	CATSASGSEQFF	TGTGCCACCAGCGCCAGCGGGAGTGAGCAGTTCTTC
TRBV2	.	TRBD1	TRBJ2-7	CASTFDREYFEQYF	TGTGCCAGTACTTTCGACAGGGAGTACTTCGAGCAGTACTTC
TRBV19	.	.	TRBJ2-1	CASSIGTPNNEQFF	TGTGCCAGTAGTATAGGGACCCCAAACAATGAGCAGTTCTTC
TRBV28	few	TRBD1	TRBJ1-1	CASSVTGTAIREAFF	TGTGCCAGCAGCGTCACCGGGACAGCCATTCGTGAAGCTTTCTTT
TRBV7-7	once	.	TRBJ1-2	CASSFPLPRTGYTF	TGTGCCAGCAGCTTCCCGCTTCCCCGGACCGGCTACACCTTC
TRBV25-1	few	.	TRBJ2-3	CASSEYGVAADTQYF	TGTGCCAGCAGTGAATATGGGGTAGCAGCAGATACGCAGTATTTT
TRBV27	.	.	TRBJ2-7	CASSPGTSSSYEQYF	TGTGCCAGCAGTCCCGGGACGTCGAGCTCCTACGAGCAGTACTTC
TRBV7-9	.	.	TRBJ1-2	CASSLDSGHWDGYTF	TGTGCCAGCAGCTTAGATTCAGGGCACTGGGACGGCTACACCTTC
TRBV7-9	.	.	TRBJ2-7	CASSDALDGSYEQYF	TGTGCCAGCAGCGACGCCCTAGACGGCTCCTACGAGCAGTACTTC
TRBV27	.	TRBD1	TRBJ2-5	CASLGTGGGTQYF	TGTGCCAGCCTTGGGACAGGCGGAGGGACCCAGTACTTC
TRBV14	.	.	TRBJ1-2	CASSQDIDGGARGYTF	TGTGCCAGCAGCCAAGATATCGACGGGGGCGCTCGTGGCTACACCTTC
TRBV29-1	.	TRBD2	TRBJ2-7	CSVAGLAGNYEQYF	TGCAGCGTTGCTGGACTAGCGGGGAACTACGAGCAGTACTTC
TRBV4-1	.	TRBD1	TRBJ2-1	CASSQAGGSYNEQFF	TGCGCCAGCAGCCAAGCAGGGGGCTCCTACAATGAGCAGTTCTTC
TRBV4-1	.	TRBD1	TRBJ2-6	CASSQRGTALSGANVLTF	TGCGCCAGCAGCCAACGAGGGACAGCCCTCTCTGGGGCCAACGTCCTGACTTTC
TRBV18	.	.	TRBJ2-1	CASSPSGSIGNEQFF	TGTGCCAGCTCACCATCAGGGTCAATCGGCAATGAGCAGTTCTTC
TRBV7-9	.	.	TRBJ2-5	CASSLAQYQETQYF	TGTGCCAGCAGCTTAGCCCAGTACCAAGAGACCCAGTACTTC
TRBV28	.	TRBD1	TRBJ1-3	CASRGTGGSISSGNTIYF	TGTGCCAGCAGGGGGACAGGGGGCTCGATCTCCTCTGGAAACACCATATATTTT
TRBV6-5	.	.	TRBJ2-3	CASSYSSLATDTQYF	TGTGCCAGCAGTTACTCGAGTCTAGCCACAGATACGCAGTATTTT
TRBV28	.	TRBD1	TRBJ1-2	CASSSLTGQGELNYGYTF	TGTGCCAGCAGTTCTCTTACGGGACAGGGGGAACTTAACTATGGCTACACCTTC
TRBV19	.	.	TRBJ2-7	CASSIGLFYEQYF	TGTGCCAGTAGTATTGGTCTGTTCTACGAGCAGTACTTC
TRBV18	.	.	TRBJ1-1	CASSYATEAFF	TGTGCCAGCTCATATGCCACTGAAGCTTTCTTT
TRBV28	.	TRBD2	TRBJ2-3	CASSLGRGTDTQYF	TGTGCCAGCAGCCTCGGGAGGGGAACAGATACGCAGTATTTT
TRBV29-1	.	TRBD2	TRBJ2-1	CSADSRTSGGPFSYNEQFF	TGCAGCGCCGACTCCCGGACTAGCGGGGGGCCTTTCTCCTACAATGAGCAGTTCTTC